This T cell receptor (beta chain) was captured by sequencing in a study of T cells after posttransplantation cyclophosphamide. Generated by immunoSEQ multiplex PCR, the TCRdb table keeps only in-frame clones and is missing some. Counted here are under 7,000 clones, under 95% occurring once; the ten biggest clones make up approximately 13%. Treatment was busulfan-fludarabine conditioning, a marrow graft, and cyclophosphamide on days +3 and +4. This CDR3 is built from 14 residues. The V gene end was trimmed by 1 base and the J gene end by 6 bases; junction bases not matched to a gene: 5. Germline loops: CDR1 LNHNV, CDR2 YYDKDF (reference sequence).

The sequence was obtained from a female patient aged 50 to 60 who received an allogeneic stem cell transplant from a related donor, was CMV-positive, and had no GVHD. Some T cells here may be from the graft donor. The sequences come from PBMCs, collected roughly 1,400 days after allogeneic stem cell transplant with posttransplant cyclophosphamide. V is TRBV15 and J is TRBJ2-7; 8 bases agree with TRBD1. DNA for the CDR3: TGTGCCACCAGCAGAGCGGCAGGGGGCTCCGAGCAGTACTTC. This encodes CATSRAAGGSEQYF.